This paragraph covers one T cell receptor (beta chain) sequence. Sequenced by immunoSEQ multiplex PCR; TCRdb stores in-frame clones only, minus some. Of 100,000 to 150,000 clones in the sample, around 83% were seen once. Trimming removed 0 bases at V and 4 bases at J, with 9 bases between. The germline V gene has CDR1 MNHEY and CDR2 SVGAGI. The CDR3 is 14 amino acids. The data belong to a study of blood T cell repertoires in COVID-19. The chain combines TRBV6-5 with TRBJ2-5, with TRBD1 as a possible D gene (5 bases). Source material: peripheral blood. This clonotype was obtained from a man aged 40-49 years with active or convalescent COVID-19. The CDR3 protein is CASSYSQGGETQYF. The CDR3 DNA sequence: TGTGCCAGCAGTTACTCTCAGGGTGGAGAGACCCAGTACTTC.